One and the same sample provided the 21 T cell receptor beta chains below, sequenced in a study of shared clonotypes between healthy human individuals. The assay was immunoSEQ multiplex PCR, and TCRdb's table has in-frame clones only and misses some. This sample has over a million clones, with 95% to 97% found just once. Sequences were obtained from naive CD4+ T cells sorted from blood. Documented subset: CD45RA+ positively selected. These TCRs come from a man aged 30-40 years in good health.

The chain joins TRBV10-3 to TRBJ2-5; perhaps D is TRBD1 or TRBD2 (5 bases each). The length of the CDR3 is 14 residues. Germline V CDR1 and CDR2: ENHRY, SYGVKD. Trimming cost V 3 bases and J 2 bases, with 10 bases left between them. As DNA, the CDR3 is TGTGCCATCAGTGACGGGACGGCTCAAGAGACCCAGTACTTC. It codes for CAISDGTAQETQYF.

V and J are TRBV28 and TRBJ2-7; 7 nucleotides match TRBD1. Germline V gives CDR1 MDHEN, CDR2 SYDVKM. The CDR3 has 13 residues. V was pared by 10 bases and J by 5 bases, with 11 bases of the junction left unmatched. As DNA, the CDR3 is TGTGCCAACTTCGACAGGGAAAGGAACGAGCAGTACTTC. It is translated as CANFDRERNEQYF.

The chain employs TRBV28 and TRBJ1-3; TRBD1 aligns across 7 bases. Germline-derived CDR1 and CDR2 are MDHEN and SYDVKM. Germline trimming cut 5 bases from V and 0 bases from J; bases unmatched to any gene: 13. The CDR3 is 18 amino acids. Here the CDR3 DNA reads TGTGCCAGCAGTCTTGGCCTGACAGGGTCGGACTCTGGAAACACCATATATTTT. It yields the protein CASSLGLTGSDSGNTIYF.

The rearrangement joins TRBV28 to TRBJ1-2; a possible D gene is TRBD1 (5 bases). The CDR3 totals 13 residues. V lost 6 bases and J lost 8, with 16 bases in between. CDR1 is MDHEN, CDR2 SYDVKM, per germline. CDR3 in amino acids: CASSLDGGSGYTF. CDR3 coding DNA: TGTGCCAGCAGCCTGGACGGGGGGTCGGGCTACACCTTC.

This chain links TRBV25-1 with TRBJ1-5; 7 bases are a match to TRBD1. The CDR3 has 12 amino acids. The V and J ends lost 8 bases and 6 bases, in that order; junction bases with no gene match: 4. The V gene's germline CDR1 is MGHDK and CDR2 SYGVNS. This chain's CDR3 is CASSGGGQPQHF. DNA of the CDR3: TGTGCCAGCTCAGGGGGGGGTCAGCCCCAGCATTTT. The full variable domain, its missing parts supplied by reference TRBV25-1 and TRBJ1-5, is EADIYQTPRYLVIGTGKKITLECSQTMGHDKMYWYQQDPGMELHLIHYSYGVNSTEKGDLSSESTVSRIRTEHFPLTLESARPSHTSQYLCASSGGGQPQHFGDGTRLSIL.

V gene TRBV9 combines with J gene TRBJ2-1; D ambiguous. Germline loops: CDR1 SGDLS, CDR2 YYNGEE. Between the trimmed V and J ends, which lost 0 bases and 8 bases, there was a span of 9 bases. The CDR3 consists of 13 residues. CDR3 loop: CASSVGLSDEQFF. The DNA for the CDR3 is TGTGCCAGCAGCGTAGGGCTAAGCGATGAGCAGTTCTTC.

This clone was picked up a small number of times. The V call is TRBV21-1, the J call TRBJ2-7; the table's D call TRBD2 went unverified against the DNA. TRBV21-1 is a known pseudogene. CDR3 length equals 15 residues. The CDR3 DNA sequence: TGTGCCAGCAGCAAAGTTAGGCCGAGGTTGTACGAGCAGTACTTC. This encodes CASSKVRPRLYEQYF.

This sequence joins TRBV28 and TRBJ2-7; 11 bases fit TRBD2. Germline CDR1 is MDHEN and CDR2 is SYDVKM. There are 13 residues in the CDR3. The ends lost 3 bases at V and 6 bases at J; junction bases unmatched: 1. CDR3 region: CASSFTSGSEQYF. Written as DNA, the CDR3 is TGTGCCAGCAGTTTTACTAGCGGGAGCGAGCAGTACTTC.

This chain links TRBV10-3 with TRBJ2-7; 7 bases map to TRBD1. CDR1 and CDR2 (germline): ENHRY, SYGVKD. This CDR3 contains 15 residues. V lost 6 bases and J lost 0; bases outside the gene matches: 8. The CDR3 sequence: CAIRTQGSHSYEQYF. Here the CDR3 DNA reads TGTGCCATCAGAACACAGGGGTCACACTCCTACGAGCAGTACTTC.

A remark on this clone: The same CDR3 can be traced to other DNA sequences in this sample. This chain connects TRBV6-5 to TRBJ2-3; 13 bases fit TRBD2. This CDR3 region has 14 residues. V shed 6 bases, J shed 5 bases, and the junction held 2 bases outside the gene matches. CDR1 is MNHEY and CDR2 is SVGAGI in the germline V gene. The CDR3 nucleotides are TGTGCCAGCAGCCGGACTAGCGGGAGAGATACGCAGTATTTT. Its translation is CASSRTSGRDTQYF.

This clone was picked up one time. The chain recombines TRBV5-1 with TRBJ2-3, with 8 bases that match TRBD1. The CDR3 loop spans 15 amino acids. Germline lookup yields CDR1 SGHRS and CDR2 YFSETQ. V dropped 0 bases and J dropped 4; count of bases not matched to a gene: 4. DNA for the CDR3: TGCGCCAGCAGCTTGGTTCCGACAGGGGCAGATACGCAGTATTTT. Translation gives CASSLVPTGADTQYF.

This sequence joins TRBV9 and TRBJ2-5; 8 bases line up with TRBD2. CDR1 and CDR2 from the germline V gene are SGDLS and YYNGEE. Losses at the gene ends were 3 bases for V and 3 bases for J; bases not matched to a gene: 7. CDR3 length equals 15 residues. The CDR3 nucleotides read TGTGCCAGCAGCGGATCCGGGACTAGTGAAGAGACCCAGTACTTC. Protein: CASSGSGTSEETQYF.

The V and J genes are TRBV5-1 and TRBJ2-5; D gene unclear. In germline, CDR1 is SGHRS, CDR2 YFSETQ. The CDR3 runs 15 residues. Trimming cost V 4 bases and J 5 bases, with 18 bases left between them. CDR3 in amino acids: CASSAPGLGWETQYF. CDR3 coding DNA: TGCGCCAGCAGCGCTCCGGGCCTGGGCTGGGAGACCCAGTACTTC.

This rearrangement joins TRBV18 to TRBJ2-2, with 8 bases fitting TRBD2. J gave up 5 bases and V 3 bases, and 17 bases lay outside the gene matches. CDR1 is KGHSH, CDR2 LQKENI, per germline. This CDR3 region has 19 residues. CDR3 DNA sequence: TGTGCCAGCTCACCCCTCGCCATCTCCAGCGGGAGTTCTACCGGGGAGCTGTTTTTT. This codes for CASSPLAISSGSSTGELFF.

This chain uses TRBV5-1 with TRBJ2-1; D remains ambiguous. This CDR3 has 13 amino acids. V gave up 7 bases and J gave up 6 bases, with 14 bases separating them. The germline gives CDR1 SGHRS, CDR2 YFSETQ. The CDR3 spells CASSDQPLNEQFF. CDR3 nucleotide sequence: TGCGCCAGCTCGGACCAACCACTCAATGAGCAGTTCTTC.

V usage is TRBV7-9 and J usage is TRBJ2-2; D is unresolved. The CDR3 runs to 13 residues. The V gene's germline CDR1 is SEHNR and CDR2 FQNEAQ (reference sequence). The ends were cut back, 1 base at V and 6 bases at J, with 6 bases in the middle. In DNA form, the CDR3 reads TGTGCCAGCAGCTTAGGTGGATCCGGGGAGCTGTTTTTT. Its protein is CASSLGGSGELFF.

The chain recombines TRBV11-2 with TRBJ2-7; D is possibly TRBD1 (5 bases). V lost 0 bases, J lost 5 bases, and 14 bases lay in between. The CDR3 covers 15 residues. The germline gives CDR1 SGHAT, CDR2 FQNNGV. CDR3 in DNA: TGTGCCAGCAGCTTAGAGTACAGGTACCGCGACGAGCAGTACTTC. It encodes CASSLEYRYRDEQYF. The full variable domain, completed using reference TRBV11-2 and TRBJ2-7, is EAGVAQSPRYKIIEKRQSVAFWCNPISGHATLYWYQQILGQGPKLLIQFQNNGVVDDSQLPKDRFSAERLKGVDSTLKIQPAKLEDSAVYLCASSLEYRYRDEQYFGPGTRLTVT.

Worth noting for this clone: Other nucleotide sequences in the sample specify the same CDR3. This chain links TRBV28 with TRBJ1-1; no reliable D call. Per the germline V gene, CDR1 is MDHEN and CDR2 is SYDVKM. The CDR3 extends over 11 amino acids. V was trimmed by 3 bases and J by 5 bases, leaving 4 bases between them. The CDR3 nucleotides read TGTGCCAGCAGTTTCTCTACTGAAGCTTTCTTT. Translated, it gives CASSFSTEAFF.

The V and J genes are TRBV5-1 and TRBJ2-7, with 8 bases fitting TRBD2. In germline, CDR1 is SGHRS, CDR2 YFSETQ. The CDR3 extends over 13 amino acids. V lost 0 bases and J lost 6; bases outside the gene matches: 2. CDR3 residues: CASSLGREGEQYF. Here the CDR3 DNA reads TGCGCCAGCAGCTTGGGTCGGGAGGGCGAGCAGTACTTC.

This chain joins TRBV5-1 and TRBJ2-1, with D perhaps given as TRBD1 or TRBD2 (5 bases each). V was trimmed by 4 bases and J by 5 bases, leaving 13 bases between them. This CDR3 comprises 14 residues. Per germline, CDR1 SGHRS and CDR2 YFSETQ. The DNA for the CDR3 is TGCGCCAGCAGCACAAGGGACCAAAACAATGAGCAGTTCTTC. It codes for CASSTRDQNNEQFF.

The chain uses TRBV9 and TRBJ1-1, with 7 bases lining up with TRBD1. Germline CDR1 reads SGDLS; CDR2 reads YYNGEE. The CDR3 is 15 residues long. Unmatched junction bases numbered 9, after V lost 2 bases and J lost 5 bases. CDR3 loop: CASSVKVMGQTEAFF. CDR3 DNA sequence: TGTGCCAGCAGCGTTAAGGTAATGGGACAGACTGAAGCTTTCTTT.